A selection of T cell receptor beta chains follows, all from one sample in a study of Graves' ophthalmopathy and Graves' hyperthyroidism. TCRdb redid the calling of the multiplex PCR reads with MiXCR, one entry per CDR3 protein. This sample yields 360,000 or so distinct CDR3 sequences, of which 18% are seen a single time; around 1.4% belongs to the top ten. The sample was peripheral blood. These receptors originate from a woman between 18 and 29 years old with Graves' ophthalmopathy. CDR3s include the opening cysteine and the closing phenylalanine or tryptophan. A D gene is named only where the DNA matches it firmly. Expanded clones get a size class; other rows say once, few or many, or leave the size out.

d_gene | j_gene | v_gene | abundance | CDR3nt | CDR3aa
- | TRBJ2-5 | TRBV28 | - | TGTGCCAGCAGCCCGTCTGGGGCGGGAAGACAAGAGACCCAGTACTTC | CASSPSGAGRQETQYF
- | TRBJ1-1 | TRBV6-1 | many | TGTGCCAGCAGTGATGGGGGTCCATGGAACACTGAAGCTTTCTTT | CASSDGGPWNTEAFF
TRBD2 | TRBJ2-5 | TRBV6-1 | many | TGTGCCAGCTTCCCCTGGTCTAGCGGACAAGAGACCCAGTACTTC | CASFPWSSGQETQYF
- | TRBJ2-4 | TRBV28 | many | TGTGCCAGCAGCTTTACCGTAGCCAAAAACATTCAGTACTTC | CASSFTVAKNIQYF
TRBD1 | TRBJ2-5 | TRBV15 | many | TGTGCCACCAGCCCGATAGGGACAGGTCCAGAGACCCAGTACTTC | CATSPIGTGPETQYF
- | TRBJ2-7 | TRBV3-1 | once | TGTGCCGGCGGCCGTTGGGCAGTGGGCGAGCAGTACTTC | CAGGRWAVGEQYF
- | TRBJ2-7 | TRBV20-1 | many | TGCAGTGCGGGGTTATCCCAGGGCAACTTC | CSAGLSQGNF
TRBD2 | TRBJ2-7 | TRBV28 | many | TGTGCCAGCCTCCCTTCTCAGGGAGGGGTTGCTTCCGACGAGCAGTACTTC | CASLPSQGGVASDEQYF
- | TRBJ2-7 | TRBV11-2 | many | TGTGCCAGCAGCTTAGATCTTAGTGAGCAGTACTTC | CASSLDLSEQYF
TRBD2 | TRBJ2-7 | TRBV20-1 | - | TGCAGTGCTAACCTAGCGGGAGACGGGTACGAGCAGTACTTC | CSANLAGDGYEQYF